These 9 T cell receptor beta chains originate from one sample sequenced in a study of blood T cell repertoires in COVID-19. Some clones are missing from TCRdb's copy, which holds only in-frame ones; the method was immunoSEQ multiplex PCR. Here the sample spans a few hundred thousand clones, 80% to 90% being singletons. Sequences were obtained from PBMCs or T cells enriched from blood (not recorded which). These receptor sequences come from a man aged 25-40 years who had recovered from COVID-19.

The chain employs TRBV5-1 and TRBJ2-7, with TRBD1 as a possible D gene (5 bases). This CDR3 region has 16 residues. The V and J ends lost 3 bases and 2 bases respectively, with 18 bases between them. CDR1 and CDR2 (germline): SGHRS, YFSETQ. As DNA, the CDR3 is TGCGCCAGCAGCTGGACAAGTGCATTTCCTACCTACGAGCAGTACTTC. Protein: CASSWTSAFPTYEQYF.

The V gene is TRBV15, the J gene TRBJ2-5; 11 bases align to TRBD2. The germline CDR1 and CDR2 sequences are LNHNV and YYDKDF (reference sequence). There are 15 residues in the CDR3. The junction had 1 base not matched to a gene; V was cut back by 0 bases and J by 4 bases. DNA of the CDR3: TGTGCCACCAGCAGAGATAGCGGGGGGGCAGAGACCCAGTACTTC. It specifies CATSRDSGGAETQYF.

This clone was recorded a few times. CDR3 amino acids: CASSKAGLAGSLTNEQFF. The CDR3 DNA sequence: TGTGCCAGCAGCAAAGCGGGGCTAGCGGGGAGCCTGACCAATGAGCAGTTCTTC. The chain joins TRBV21-1 to TRBJ2-1; TRBD2 is the table's D call, not checked against the DNA. TRBV21-1 counts as a pseudogene. This CDR3 is built from 18 residues.

The chain joins TRBV5-1 to TRBJ2-5, with D tentatively TRBD1 (5 bases). In germline, CDR1 is SGHRS, CDR2 YFSETQ. The CDR3 contains 14 residues. The V gene lost 2 bases and the J gene lost 5 bases, with 13 bases spanning the gap. The CDR3 reads CASSFVDNAETQYF. In DNA, the CDR3 is TGCGCCAGCAGCTTCGTGGACAACGCTGAGACCCAGTACTTC.

This chain uses TRBV5-4 with TRBJ2-7; D not certain. Germline loops: CDR1 SGHNT, CDR2 YYREEE (reference sequence). The CDR3 length is 12 residues. The V and J ends lost 4 bases and 6 bases respectively, with 11 bases between them. This CDR3 reads CASSPSPGEQYF. The DNA of the CDR3 is TGTGCCAGCAGCCCCAGCCCAGGCGAGCAGTACTTC.

The V and J genes are TRBV19 and TRBJ1-6; 7 nucleotides align to TRBD1. The V gene's germline CDR1 is LNHDA and CDR2 SQIVND (reference sequence). This CDR3 spans 16 amino acids. J was trimmed by 4 bases and V by 5 bases; bases with no gene match: 8. CDR3 bases: TGTGCCAGTAGTCCTCCCGGGACAGCTTATAATTCACCCCTCCACTTT. Translating gives CASSPPGTAYNSPLHF.

The rearrangement uses TRBV6-5 and TRBJ2-7; 8 bases fit TRBD2. The CDR3 loop spans 14 amino acids. V dropped 1 base and J dropped 2; count of bases not matched to a gene: 1. Germline assignment: CDR1 MNHEY and CDR2 SVGAGI. The CDR3 protein is CASSYLAGPYEQYF. As DNA, the CDR3 is TGTGCCAGCAGTTACTTAGCGGGACCCTACGAGCAGTACTTC.

The sample holds a few counts of this clone. The rearrangement joins TRBV6-5 to TRBJ2-1; D may be TRBD1 (8 bases). CDR1 MNHEY and CDR2 SVGAGI come from the germline V gene. CDR3 length equals 15 residues. V was pared by 5 bases and J by 10 bases, with 21 bases between. The chain's CDR3 is CASSPSGGRGREQFF. CDR3 DNA sequence: TGTGCCAGCAGTCCCTCGGGGGGCAGGGGGCGAGAGCAGTTCTTC.

The chain is built from TRBV12-3 or TRBV12-4 and TRBJ1-2, with D tentatively TRBD1 (5 bases). V lost 6 bases and J lost 4, with 12 bases in between. The CDR3 length is 13 residues. CDR3 loop: CASSPDRFYGYTF. Here the CDR3 DNA reads TGTGCCAGCAGCCCAGACAGATTCTATGGCTACACCTTC.